The 25 T cell receptor beta chains below were found in one sample sequenced in a study of Ad26.COV2.S vaccination and SARS-CoV-2 variants. Repertoires were generated with immunoSEQ multiplex PCR, while TCRdb's copy carries only in-frame clones and drops some. The data hold fewer than 400,000 clones, with 88% observed a single time. This sample's treatment: around 19 received Ad26.COV2.S at low or high dose, single or two shots; about 5 received placebo; per-sample allocation not given. All samples were drawn on day 63, counting from the first vaccine or placebo injection. This material consisted of peripheral blood, taken in a trial of Ad26.COV2.S vaccine versus placebo. All receptors come from a person between 18 and 65 years old who received the Ad26.COV2.S COVID-19 vaccine or a placebo.

The rearrangement links TRBV7-9 to TRBJ1-3; 7 nucleotides line up with TRBD1. CDR1 and CDR2 (germline): SEHNR, FQNEAQ (reference sequence). The junction had 11 bases not matched to a gene; V was cut back by 5 bases and J by 4 bases. The CDR3 is 16 amino acids. The CDR3: CASSKTGDLRGNTIYF. CDR3 nucleotide sequence: TGTGCCAGCAGCAAAACAGGGGACTTACGAGGAAACACCATATATTTT.

The genes are TRBV7-8 and TRBJ1-2; no firm D call. Germline-derived CDR1 and CDR2 are SGHVS and FQNEAQ. The CDR3 is 14 residues long. V was shortened by 2 bases and J by 0 bases, with 7 bases between the two germline ends. The CDR3 DNA follows: TGTGCCAGCAGCTTAAATGTGGCTAACTATGGCTACACCTTC. This codes for CASSLNVANYGYTF.

This sequence joins TRBV19 and TRBJ2-7; D is undetermined. V shed 1 base and J shed 6 bases, with 19 bases lying between them. Looked up from germline, CDR1 is LNHDA and CDR2 is SQIVND (reference sequence). This CDR3 has 16 residues. Here the CDR3 reads CASSIGTSTRKAEQYF. DNA of the CDR3: TGTGCCAGTAGTATAGGGACCAGTACCCGTAAGGCCGAGCAGTACTTC. Full variable domain (remainder filled in from reference TRBV19 and TRBJ2-7): DGGITQSPKYLFRKEGQNVTLSCEQNLNHDAMYWYRQDPGQGLRLIYYSQIVNDFQKGDIAEGYSVSREKKESFPLTVTSAQKNPTAFYLCASSIGTSTRKAEQYFGPGTRLTVT.

The V gene is TRBV5-6, the J gene TRBJ2-5; TRBD2 matches 11 bases. J gave up 4 bases and V 3 bases, and 5 bases lay outside the gene matches. This CDR3 has 15 residues. Germline V CDR1 and CDR2: SGHDT, YYEEEE. The CDR3 sequence: CASSWPTSGVETQYF. The CDR3 nucleotides are TGTGCCAGCAGCTGGCCGACTAGCGGGGTAGAGACCCAGTACTTC.

The V and J genes are TRBV6-4 and TRBJ1-1, with no clear D. The germline CDR1 and CDR2 sequences are MRHNA and SNTAGT. Trimming cost V 7 bases and J 3 bases, with 12 bases left between them. The CDR3 length is 13 residues. CDR3 region: CASNLLSDTEAFF. The CDR3 coding sequence is TGTGCCAGCAACCTGTTATCGGACACTGAAGCTTTCTTT.

The gene calls are TRBV27 and TRBJ2-7; the match to TRBD1 covers 9 bases. Germline V gene sequence: CDR1 MNHEY, CDR2 SMNVEV (reference sequence). The CDR3 has 16 amino acids. The ends lost 0 bases at V and 2 bases at J; junction bases unmatched: 5. The CDR3 DNA reads as TGTGCCAGCAGTTTATCGGGACAGGGCTTTACCTACGAGCAGTACTTC. It is translated as CASSLSGQGFTYEQYF.

This clone appeared once. V usage is TRBV27 and J usage is TRBJ1-5; a possible D gene is TRBD1 (5 bases). Germline CDR1 reads MNHEY; CDR2 reads SMNVEV (reference sequence). This CDR3 is built from 13 residues. The V end was cut by 3 bases, the J end by 4 bases, with 7 bases between. The CDR3 DNA reads as TGTGCCAGCAGTTTCAGGGTTAATCAGCCCCAGCATTTT. Encoded protein: CASSFRVNQPQHF.

V usage is TRBV10-3 and J usage is TRBJ1-6; TRBD1 matches 9 bases. The CDR3 runs to 14 residues. V lost 2 bases to trimming and J lost 10 bases; unmatched junction nucleotides: 3. Germline V gene data show CDR1 as ENHRY and CDR2 as SYGVKD. The CDR3 coding sequence is TGTGCCATCAGTGAGGGGACAGGGAGGTCACCCCTCCACTTT. This codes for CAISEGTGRSPLHF.

CDR3 coding DNA: TGTGCCAGCAGTGCCAGTTCCGCTAGCGGGGTTCAGGATGAGCAGTTCTTC. Encoded protein: CASSASSASGVQDEQFF. The chain couples TRBV25-1 to TRBJ2-1; TRBD2 agrees at 9 bases. The CDR3 has 17 residues. J was trimmed by 8 bases and V by 4 bases; bases with no gene match: 15. Looked up from germline, CDR1 is MGHDK and CDR2 is SYGVNS. The full variable domain, in which reference TRBV25-1 and TRBJ2-1 provide the parts outside the CDR3, is EADIYQTPRYLVIGTGKKITLECSQTMGHDKMYWYQQDPGMELHLIHYSYGVNSTEKGDLSSESTVSRIRTEHFPLTLESARPSHTSQYLCASSASSASGVQDEQFFGPGTRLTVL.

The genes are TRBV5-1 and TRBJ1-1; D uncertain. Germline V gene data show CDR1 as SGHRS and CDR2 as YFSETQ. The CDR3 covers 14 residues. V lost 4 bases, J lost 2 bases, and 12 bases lay in between. The CDR3 reads CASSTGNTNTEAFF. The CDR3 DNA is TGCGCCAGCAGCACCGGAAATACTAACACTGAAGCTTTCTTT.

V and J are TRBV7-9 and TRBJ1-3; 7 bases fit TRBD1. CDR3 length: 19 amino acids. The trim removed 5 bases at V and 0 bases at J, leaving 16 bases unmatched. CDR1 is SEHNR, CDR2 FQNEAQ, per germline (reference sequence). The CDR3 is CASSGGWYDRAHSGNTIYF. In DNA, the CDR3 is TGTGCCAGCAGCGGTGGGTGGTATGACAGGGCCCACTCTGGAAACACCATATATTTT.

The V call is TRBV18, the J call TRBJ2-2; D might be TRBD1 or TRBD2, each matching 5 bases. Trimming shortened V by 5 bases and J by 2 bases, and 15 bases separated the two germline ends. Per germline, CDR1 KGHSH and CDR2 LQKENI. The CDR3 spans 16 residues. This chain's CDR3 is CASSSGQKINTGELFF. The CDR3, as DNA: TGTGCCAGCTCATCGGGGCAGAAAATCAACACCGGGGAGCTGTTTTTT.

The gene calls are TRBV19 and TRBJ2-7, with a possible D match to TRBD1 (5 bases). The germline V gene encodes CDR1 LNHDA and CDR2 SQIVND (reference sequence). This CDR3 contains 16 residues. With 1 base removed from V and 5 bases from J, the gap between germline ends came to 18 bases. Here the CDR3 DNA reads TGTGCCAGTAGTATAGGGTTGAACAGGAGCCCCCACGAGCAGTACTTC. Its protein is CASSIGLNRSPHEQYF.

The chain links TRBV28 to TRBJ2-3; 9 nucleotides align to TRBD2. In germline, CDR1 is MDHEN, CDR2 SYDVKM. The CDR3 is 14 amino acids. V lost 8 bases and J lost 6; bases outside the gene matches: 9. CDR3 nucleotide sequence: TGTGCCAGCTCTGGGCGGGGGGGCCCCGATACGCAGTATTTT. Translated, it gives CASSGRGGPDTQYF.

The rearrangement links TRBV4-2 to TRBJ2-7, with D uncertain. Germline V CDR1 and CDR2: LGHNA, YNFKEQ. V was shortened by 0 bases and J by 0 bases, with 3 bases between the two germline ends. This CDR3 comprises 13 residues. For the CDR3, the DNA is TGTGCCAGCAGCCAAGAGTCCTCCTACGAGCAGTACTTC. Translation gives CASSQESSYEQYF.

Regarding this clone: The sample contains more than one DNA sequence encoding this CDR3. The CDR3 coding sequence is TGTGCCAGCAGCTTTATGACAGTTAACTCTGGAAACACCATATATTTT. Its protein is CASSFMTVNSGNTIYF. V gene TRBV7-2 combines with J gene TRBJ1-3, with a tentative D call TRBD1 (5 bases). Germline V gene data show CDR1 as SGHTA and CDR2 as FQGNSA. CDR3 size: 16 residues. Trimming took off 3 bases at V and 0 bases at J, with 12 bases between the two ends.

The J gene is TRBJ1-3, the V gene TRBV19; TRBD1 agrees at 8 bases. The V gene's germline CDR1 is LNHDA and CDR2 SQIVND (reference sequence). Trimming took 7 bases from V and 8 from J; bases not matched to a gene: 10. The CDR3 length is 14 residues. The CDR3 nucleotides are TGTGCCAGTATCCGGGACAGGACACGGGACACCATATATTTT. Protein: CASIRDRTRDTIYF. Complete variable domain (other parts from reference TRBV19 and TRBJ1-3): DGGITQSPKYLFRKEGQNVTLSCEQNLNHDAMYWYRQDPGQGLRLIYYSQIVNDFQKGDIAEGYSVSREKKESFPLTVTSAQKNPTAFYLCASIRDRTRDTIYFGEGSWLTVV.

The gene calls are TRBV7-9 and TRBJ1-1; D is unresolved. The CDR3 spans 12 residues. Trimming pared 1 base from V and 6 bases from J, leaving 6 bases between. Germline loops: CDR1 SEHNR, CDR2 FQNEAQ (reference sequence). This CDR3 reads CASSLGAPEAFF. In nucleotides, the CDR3 is TGTGCCAGCAGCTTAGGGGCACCTGAAGCTTTCTTT. The full variable domain, its missing parts supplied by reference TRBV7-9 and TRBJ1-1, is DTGVSQNPRHKITKRGQNVTFRCDPISEHNRLYWYRQTLGQGPEFLTYFQNEAQLEKSRLLSDRFSAERPKGSFSTLEIQRTEQGDSAMYLCASSLGAPEAFFGQGTRLTVV.

The chain employs TRBV5-4 and TRBJ1-1; D not resolved. The CDR3 has 15 amino acids. Germline CDR1 is SGHNT and CDR2 is YYREEE (reference sequence). V was shortened by 0 bases and J by 0 bases, with 9 bases between the two germline ends. The CDR3 sequence is CASSLGAGLNTEAFF. The CDR3 DNA is TGTGCCAGCAGCTTGGGAGCAGGTTTGAACACTGAAGCTTTCTTT. The full variable domain, its missing parts supplied by reference TRBV5-4 and TRBJ1-1, is ETGVTQSPTHLIKTRGQQVTLRCSSQSGHNTVSWYQQALGQGPQFIFQYYREEENGRGNFPPRFSGLQFPNYSSELNVNALELDDSALYLCASSLGAGLNTEAFFGQGTRLTVV.

The chain employs TRBV3-1 (or the pseudogene TRBV3-2) and TRBJ1-6; a possible D gene is TRBD1 (5 bases). The CDR3 totals 15 residues. The V gene's germline CDR1 is LGHDT and CDR2 YNNKEL (reference sequence). The V gene lost 0 bases and the J gene lost 9 bases, with 12 bases spanning the gap. CDR3 in DNA: TGTGCCAGCAGCCAAGAGGACGGTACAGGTTCACCCCTCCACTTT. This translates into CASSQEDGTGSPLHF.

This chain joins TRBV7-9 and TRBJ1-1; TRBD1 is a possible D gene (5 bases). From germline, CDR1 is SEHNR and CDR2 FQNEAQ (reference sequence). The CDR3 is 14 amino acids. V dropped 4 bases and J dropped 1 base, with 10 bases sitting between them. The CDR3 nucleotides read TGTGCCAGCAGCTGGGACGGCCCGAACACTGAAGCTTTCTTT. This gives the protein CASSWDGPNTEAFF.

The V gene is TRBV7-9, the J gene TRBJ1-1; no clear D. V was cut by 1 base and J by 0 bases, with 9 bases left in between. Germline loops: CDR1 SEHNR, CDR2 FQNEAQ (reference sequence). There are 15 residues in the CDR3. The CDR3 sequence is CASSLGVGLNTEAFF. The CDR3 nucleotides are TGTGCCAGCAGCTTAGGAGTCGGGTTGAACACTGAAGCTTTCTTT.

The chain links TRBV5-6 to TRBJ1-4; D not certain. Trimming shortened V by 0 bases and J by 0 bases, and 3 bases separated the two germline ends. The CDR3 is made up of 14 amino acids. The germline V gene encodes CDR1 SGHDT and CDR2 YYEEEE. The CDR3 DNA sequence: TGTGCCAGCAGCTTGGGTGCAACTAATGAAAAACTGTTTTTT. This codes for CASSLGATNEKLFF. The full variable domain, with the rest looked up from reference TRBV5-6 and TRBJ1-4, is DAGVTQSPTHLIKTRGQQVTLRCSPKSGHDTVSWYQQALGQGPQFIFQYYEEEERQRGNFPDRFSGHQFPNYSSELNVNALLLGDSALYLCASSLGATNEKLFFGSGTQLSVL.

This clone was picked up one time. The chain recombines TRBV11-2 with TRBJ2-7, with D possibly being TRBD1 or TRBD2 (5 bases each). From germline, CDR1 is SGHAT and CDR2 FQNNGV. The CDR3 has 13 residues. Deletions cut 7 bases from V and 5 bases from J, with 15 bases between. CDR3 nucleotide sequence: TGTGCCAGCAACAAATGGCAGGGAGACGAGCAGTACTTC. Residues: CASNKWQGDEQYF.

The genes are TRBV15 and TRBJ1-2; maybe TRBD1 (6 bases). V gave up 0 bases and J gave up 8 bases, with 13 bases separating them. The germline V gene has CDR1 LNHNV and CDR2 YYDKDF (reference sequence). CDR3 length: 14 residues. The DNA for the CDR3 is TGTGCCACCAGCAGAGAAAAGACAGGTGCCGGCTACACCTTC. This translates into CATSREKTGAGYTF.